This T cell receptor beta chain comes out of a study of OX40 agonist ivuxolimab in advanced cancers. Study in general: Ivuxolimab is a fully human IgG2 antibody that activates OX40 (CD134). Notes on the study in general: Expanded clones were, on average, more numerous among CD8+ T cells than CD4+. Expanded peripheral T cell antigen specificity was not determined.

Clones were read by immunoSEQ multiplex PCR, and TCRdb kept only the in-frame ones, dropping some. The table has about 69,000 clones, less than 90% seen once. Remarks on this clone: Its antigen is unknown.

The CDR3 runs to 13 residues. V dropped 5 bases and J dropped 7 bases, with 12 bases sitting between them. The V gene's germline CDR1 is SGHVS and CDR2 FQNEAQ. Material: CD4+ or CD8+ T cells sorted from blood, obtained in a trial of the OX40 agonist ivuxolimab. The V call is TRBV7-8, the J call TRBJ1-5, with unresolved D. The sequence came from an adult with an advanced solid tumor such as melanoma, head and neck, liver or kidney cancer. DNA of the CDR3: TGTGCCAGCAGCCTAACTGGGCCCCAGCCCCAGCATTTT. Amino acid sequence: CASSLTGPQPQHF.